Following are 9 T cell receptor beta chains from one sample sequenced in a study of technical replicates of blood from several donors (dated by TCRdb to about 2017). The library was built by means of the immunoSEQ multiplex PCR assay. In TCRdb, the immuneACCESS table is reduced to in-frame sequences with V and J assigned. These tables do not hold every clone; where another copy was compared, an unresolved V gene accounts for under half, and the others remain unexplained. The sample yields tens of thousands of clones; 80% to 95% were counted once. Jointly, the top ten make up approximately 0.37% of the sample. The sequencing input was T cells isolated from PBMCs. All receptors come from a human donor in good health.

The J gene is TRBJ1-3, the V gene TRBV16; D may be TRBD1 (6 bases). V was clipped by 1 base and J by 1 base, with 23 bases between them. CDR1 KGHSY and CDR2 FQNENV come from the germline V gene. The CDR3 totals 20 residues. The CDR3 is CASSQFGPTRGLISGNTIYF. Here the CDR3 DNA reads TGTGCCAGCAGCCAATTCGGGCCGACGAGGGGGTTAATATCTGGAAACACCATATATTTT.

The chain carries TRBV7-9 and TRBJ2-3; no clear D gene. CDR3 length: 16 residues. V shed 5 bases and J shed 0 bases, with 15 bases lying between them. Germline V gene lookup returns CDR1 SEHNR and CDR2 FQNEAQ (reference sequence). The CDR3, as DNA: TGTGCCAGCAGCCCTTTCCAAGAAACTAGCACAGATACGCAGTATTTT. Translation gives CASSPFQETSTDTQYF.

The rearrangement links TRBV13 to TRBJ2-7, with 8 bases matching TRBD2. This CDR3 spans 13 amino acids. CDR1 and CDR2 (germline): PRHDT, FYEKMQ (reference sequence). The V and J ends lost 5 bases and 3 bases, in that order; junction bases with no gene match: 3. CDR3 DNA: TGTGCCAGCAGCCCGAGCGGGAGCTACGAGCAGTACTTC. Residues: CASSPSGSYEQYF. The full variable domain, rest sourced from reference TRBV13 and TRBJ2-7, is AAGVIQSPRHLIKEKRETATLKCYPIPRHDTVYWYQQGPGQDPQFLISFYEKMQSDKGSIPDRFSAQQFSDYHSELNMSSLELGDSALYFCASSPSGSYEQYFGPGTRLTVT.

The rearrangement links TRBV7-3 to TRBJ2-1, with 7 bases that match TRBD2. The CDR3 is 17 residues long. J lost 4 bases, V lost 5 bases, and 14 bases had no gene match. CDR1 is SGHTA, CDR2 FQGTGA, per germline. This CDR3 reads CASSPSGGSGKYNEQFF. The CDR3 DNA follows: TGTGCCAGCAGCCCCTCGGGCGGGAGTGGTAAATACAATGAGCAGTTCTTC.

The V gene is TRBV11-3, the J gene TRBJ2-7, with D possibly TRBD1 on 5 matching bases. The germline V and J ends were trimmed by 3 bases and 5 bases, with 14 bases remaining between them. Germline lookup yields CDR1 SGHNT and CDR2 YENEEA. This CDR3 has 14 residues. The CDR3 protein is CASSLQGWMDEQYF. Written as DNA, the CDR3 is TGTGCCAGCAGCTTGCAGGGATGGATGGACGAGCAGTACTTC.

The chain couples TRBV4-3 to TRBJ1-1; possibly TRBD1 for D (6 bases). The CDR3 is 14 residues long. Deletions cut 1 base from V and 5 bases from J, with 11 bases between. CDR1 is LGHNA and CDR2 is YSLEER in the germline V gene. CDR3 bases: TGCGCCAGCAGCCAAGCCATTAGGGGGACTGAAGCTTTCTTT. Encoded protein: CASSQAIRGTEAFF.

This sequence joins TRBV2 and TRBJ2-7, with 11 bases matching TRBD2. V gave up 10 bases and J gave up 4 bases; unmatched junction bases: 12. The CDR3 runs 15 residues. Germline V gene lookup returns CDR1 SNHLY and CDR2 FYNNEI. The CDR3 loop is CATQRGLAGGYEQYF. The DNA for the CDR3 is TGTGCCACCCAGCGGGGTCTAGCGGGAGGTTACGAGCAGTACTTC. Full variable domain (missing parts from reference TRBV2 and TRBJ2-7): EPEVTQTPSHQVTQMGQEVILRCVPISNHLYFYWYRQILGQKVEFLVSFYNNEISEKSEIFDDQFSVERPDGSNFTLKIRSTKLEDSAMYFCATQRGLAGGYEQYFGPGTRLTVT.

This sequence joins TRBV28 and TRBJ2-2; a weak D match, TRBD1 (6 bases). V dropped 6 bases and J dropped 3 bases, with 14 bases sitting between them. The CDR3 consists of 15 residues. The V gene's germline CDR1 is MDHEN and CDR2 SYDVKM. CDR3 sequence (DNA): TGTGCCAGCAGACCCATCGGACAGTACACCGGGGAGCTGTTTTTT. As protein: CASRPIGQYTGELFF.

This clone was seen once. V gene TRBV6-6 combines with J gene TRBJ2-7, with TRBD1 identical over 7 bases. Germline values: CDR1 MNHNY, CDR2 SVGAGI (reference sequence). The CDR3 length is 16 residues. V was clipped by 3 bases and J by 3 bases; unmatched bases: 11. The CDR3 DNA is TGTGCCAGCAGTTATAGTAACAGGGGCTCAGGCTACGAGCAGTACTTC. Its translation is CASSYSNRGSGYEQYF.